One and the same sample provided the 4 T cell receptor beta chains below, sequenced in a study of T cell responses to AZD1222 COVID-19 vaccine. Sequenced by immunoSEQ multiplex PCR; TCRdb stores in-frame clones only, minus some. The data show about 97,000 clones, 70% to 90% seen once. The sequences come from peripheral blood, collected 28 days after the second AZD1222 dose. These receptors were taken from an adult who received the AZD1222 COVID-19 vaccine.

The chain is built from TRBV6-6 and TRBJ1-1; a possible D gene is TRBD1 (5 bases). The CDR3 covers 12 residues. The V end was cut by 4 bases, the J end by 6 bases, with 9 bases between. CDR1 MNHNY and CDR2 SVGAGI come from the germline V gene (reference sequence). The CDR3 reads CASSSLGAEAFF. CDR3 in DNA: TGTGCCAGCAGTTCGTTGGGGGCTGAAGCTTTCTTT.

The rearrangement links TRBV19 to TRBJ1-1; 10 nucleotides match TRBD1. J lost 5 bases, V lost 5 bases, and 11 bases had no gene match. The CDR3 extends over 16 amino acids. Germline V lookup: CDR1 LNHDA, CDR2 SQIVND (reference sequence). The CDR3 DNA follows: TGTGCCAGTAGTCCCCAATGGACAGGGGGGCGAACTGAAGCTTTCTTT. Translation: CASSPQWTGGRTEAFF.

The chain couples TRBV12-5 to TRBJ2-5; D might be TRBD1 (6 bases). Germline V gene data show CDR1 as LGHNT and CDR2 as FRNRAP. The CDR3 loop spans 13 amino acids. V shed 7 bases and J shed 5 bases, with 14 bases lying between them. CDR3 coding DNA: TGTGCTAGTGCCCGGGACACCAAGGAGACCCAGTACTTC. This encodes CASARDTKETQYF.

This chain uses TRBV5-4 with TRBJ2-1; the D call may be TRBD1 or TRBD2 (6 bases each). Trimming removed 10 bases from V and 4 bases from J, with 21 bases in between. The CDR3 length is 15 residues. Germline loops: CDR1 SGHNT, CDR2 YYREEE (reference sequence). The CDR3 coding sequence is TGTGCCGTTAAGAGGCCGGGGGCATTGTACAATGAGCAGTTCTTC. Protein: CAVKRPGALYNEQFF.